This T cell receptor (beta chain) comes out of a study of blood T cell repertoires in COVID-19. Study background: Sites in the United States, Italy and Spain provided acute and convalescent COVID-19 samples. Sample material is recorded as cDNA or gDNA derived from T cells, B-cell-depleted T cells, or PBMCs.

This CDR3 is 14 amino acids long. Between the trimmed V and J ends, which lost 3 bases and 5 bases, there was a span of 14 bases. From germline, CDR1 is MNHEY and CDR2 SMNVEV (reference sequence). The assay was immunoSEQ multiplex PCR, and TCRdb's table has in-frame clones only and misses some. The data contain fewer than 650,000 clones, 85% to 90% of them seen just once; the ten biggest clones take up roughly 8.3%. Patients in Seattle were enrolled during active infection, then followed longitudinally. This TCR derives from a woman in her forties or fifties with COVID-19, enrolled during active disease. What was sequenced was peripheral blood. The V and J genes are TRBV27 and TRBJ2-7, with D possibly being TRBD2 (6 bases). The CDR3 DNA reads TGTGCCAGCAGTTTCGTAAGGCTAGCGCACGAGCAGTACTTC. Translation gives CASSFVRLAHEQYF.